This T cell receptor beta chain is drawn from a study of T cells in Graves' hyperthyroidism and ophthalmopathy. Points from the study as a whole: Onset of ophthalmopathy came a median around 6.2 months after the model predicted it.

Clinical symptoms, serum thyroxine and TRAb, thyroid ultrasound and orbital computed tomography were used for the diagnoses. TCR beta CDR3 sequences were amplified from RNA transcripts. Initially, a first-round RT-PCR of the TCR CDR3 employed the HTBI primer set. MiXCR was run by TCRdb on the multiplex PCR reads, yielding one entry per CDR3 protein. The data show around 620,000 distinct CDR3 sequences, with 46% seen just once and under 20% held by the top ten. Trimming took 0 bases from V and 9 from J, leaving 12 bases between them. CDR1 is DFQATT, CDR2 SNEGSKA, per germline (reference sequence). This CDR3 has 14 amino acids. This clonotype has ten or more counts. Its specificity is unknown.

Sequencing was carried out using peripheral blood or thyroid tissue (not recorded which). J is TRBJ1-6 and V is TRBV20-1; weak D call: TRBD1 (5 bases). The receptor comes from an adult woman with Graves' disease, either hyperthyroidism or ophthalmopathy (not recorded which). This CDR3 is CSARDRGSFSPLHF. The CDR3 DNA reads TGCAGTGCTAGAGATCGGGGGTCTTTTTCACCCCTCCACTTT.